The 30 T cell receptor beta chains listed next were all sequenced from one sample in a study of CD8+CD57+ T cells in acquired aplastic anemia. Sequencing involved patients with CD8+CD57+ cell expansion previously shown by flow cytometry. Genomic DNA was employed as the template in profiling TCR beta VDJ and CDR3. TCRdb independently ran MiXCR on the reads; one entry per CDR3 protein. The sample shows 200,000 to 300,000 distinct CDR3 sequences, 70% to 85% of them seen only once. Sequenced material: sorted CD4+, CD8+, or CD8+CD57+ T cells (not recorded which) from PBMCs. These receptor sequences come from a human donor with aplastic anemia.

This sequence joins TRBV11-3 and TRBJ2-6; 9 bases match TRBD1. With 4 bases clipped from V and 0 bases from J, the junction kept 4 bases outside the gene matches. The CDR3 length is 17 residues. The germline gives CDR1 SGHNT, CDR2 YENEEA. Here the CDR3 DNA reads TGTGCCAGCAGCTCGGACAGGGGATCCTCTGGGGCCAACGTCCTGACTTTC. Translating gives CASSSDRGSSGANVLTF.

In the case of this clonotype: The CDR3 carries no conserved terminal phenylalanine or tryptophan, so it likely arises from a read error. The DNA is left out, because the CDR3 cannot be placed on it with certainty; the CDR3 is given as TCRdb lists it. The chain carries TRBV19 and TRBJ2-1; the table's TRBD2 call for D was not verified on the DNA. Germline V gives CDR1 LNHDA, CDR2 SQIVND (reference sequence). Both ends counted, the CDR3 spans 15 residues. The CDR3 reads CASSIGRGVGNQLFG.

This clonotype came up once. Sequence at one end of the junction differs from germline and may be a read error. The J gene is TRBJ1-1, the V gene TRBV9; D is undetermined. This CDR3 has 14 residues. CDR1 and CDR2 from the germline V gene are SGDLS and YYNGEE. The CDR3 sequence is CASGEGSDTPYFVF. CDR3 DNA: TGTGCCAGCGGCGAAGGGTCAGATACGCCGTATTTTGTCTTT. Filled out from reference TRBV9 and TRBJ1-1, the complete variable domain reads DSGVTQTPKHLITATGQRVTLRCSPRSGDLSVYWYQQSLDQGLQFLIQYYNGEERAKGNILERFSAQQFPDLHSELNLSSLELGDSALYFCASGEGSDTPYFVFGQGTRLTVV.

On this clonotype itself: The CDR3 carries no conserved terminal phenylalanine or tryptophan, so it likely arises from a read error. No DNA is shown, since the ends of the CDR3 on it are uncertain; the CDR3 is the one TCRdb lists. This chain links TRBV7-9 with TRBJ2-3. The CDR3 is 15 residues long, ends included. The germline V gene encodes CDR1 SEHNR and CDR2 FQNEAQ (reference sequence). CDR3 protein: CASSLSEKSYEQYYS.

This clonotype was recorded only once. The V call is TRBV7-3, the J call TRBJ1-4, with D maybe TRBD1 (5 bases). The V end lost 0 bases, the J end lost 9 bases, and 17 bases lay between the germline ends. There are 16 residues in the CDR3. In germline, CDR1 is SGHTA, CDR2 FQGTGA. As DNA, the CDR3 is TGTGCCAGCAGCTTAACGAACCGGGGGTACAGCAAAAAACTGTTTTTT. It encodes CASSLTNRGYSKKLFF.

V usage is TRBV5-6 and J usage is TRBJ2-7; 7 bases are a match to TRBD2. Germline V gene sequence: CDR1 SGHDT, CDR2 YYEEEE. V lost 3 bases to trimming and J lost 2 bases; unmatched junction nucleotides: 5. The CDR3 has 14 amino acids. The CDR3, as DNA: TGTGCCAGCAGCTGGGAGGGCCTAGCCTACGAGCAGTACTTC. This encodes CASSWEGLAYEQYF.

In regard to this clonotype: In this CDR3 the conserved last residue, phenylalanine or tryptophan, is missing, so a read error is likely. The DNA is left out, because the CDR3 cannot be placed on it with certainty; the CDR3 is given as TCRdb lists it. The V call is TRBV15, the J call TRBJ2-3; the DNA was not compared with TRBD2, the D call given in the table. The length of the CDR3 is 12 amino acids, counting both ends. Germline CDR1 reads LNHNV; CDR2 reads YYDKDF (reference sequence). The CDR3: CATSVGSDQESH.

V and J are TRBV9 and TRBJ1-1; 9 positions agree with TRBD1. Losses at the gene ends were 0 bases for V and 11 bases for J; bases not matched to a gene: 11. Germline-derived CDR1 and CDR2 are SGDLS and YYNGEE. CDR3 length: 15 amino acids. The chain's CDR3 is CASSVGGQGTDAAFF. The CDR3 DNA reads TGTGCCAGCAGCGTAGGGGGACAGGGCACAGATGCGGCTTTCTTT.

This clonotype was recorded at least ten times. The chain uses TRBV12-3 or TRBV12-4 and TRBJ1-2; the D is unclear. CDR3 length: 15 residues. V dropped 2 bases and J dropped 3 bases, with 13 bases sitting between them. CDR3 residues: CASSLRYVPHYGYTF. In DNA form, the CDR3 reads TGTGCCAGCAGTTTAAGGTACGTGCCCCACTATGGCTACACCTTC.

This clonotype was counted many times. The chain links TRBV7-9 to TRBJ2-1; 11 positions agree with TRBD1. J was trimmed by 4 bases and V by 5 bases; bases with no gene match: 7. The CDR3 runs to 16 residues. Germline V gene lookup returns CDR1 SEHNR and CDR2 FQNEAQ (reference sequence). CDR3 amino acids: CASSKGQGDRYNEQFF. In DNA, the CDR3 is TGTGCCAGCAGCAAGGGACAGGGGGACCGATACAATGAGCAGTTCTTC.

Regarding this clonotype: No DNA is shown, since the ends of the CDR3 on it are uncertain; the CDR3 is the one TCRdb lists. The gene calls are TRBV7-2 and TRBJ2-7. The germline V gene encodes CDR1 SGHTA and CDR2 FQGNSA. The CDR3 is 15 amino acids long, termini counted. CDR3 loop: CASRLRYEQYFGPYF.

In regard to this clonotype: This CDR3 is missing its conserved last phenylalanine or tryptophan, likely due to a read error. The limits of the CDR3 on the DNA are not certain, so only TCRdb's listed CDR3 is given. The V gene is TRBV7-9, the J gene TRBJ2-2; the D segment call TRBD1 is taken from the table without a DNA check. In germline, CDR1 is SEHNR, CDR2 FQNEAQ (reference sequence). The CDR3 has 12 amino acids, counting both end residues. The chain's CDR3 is CASSPPQGRNTG.

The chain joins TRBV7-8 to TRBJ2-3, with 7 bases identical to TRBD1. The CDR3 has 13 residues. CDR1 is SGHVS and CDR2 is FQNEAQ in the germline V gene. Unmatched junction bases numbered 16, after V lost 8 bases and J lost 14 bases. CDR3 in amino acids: CASGDGATGTTYF. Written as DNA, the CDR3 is TGTGCCAGCGGGGACGGGGCGACAGGGACGACGTATTTT.

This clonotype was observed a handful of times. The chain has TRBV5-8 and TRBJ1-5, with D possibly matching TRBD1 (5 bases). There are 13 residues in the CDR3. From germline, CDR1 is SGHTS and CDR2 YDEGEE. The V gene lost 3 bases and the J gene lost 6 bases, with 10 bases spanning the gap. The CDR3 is CASSYTGTQPQHF. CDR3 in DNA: TGTGCCAGCAGCTATACAGGCACTCAGCCCCAGCATTTT.

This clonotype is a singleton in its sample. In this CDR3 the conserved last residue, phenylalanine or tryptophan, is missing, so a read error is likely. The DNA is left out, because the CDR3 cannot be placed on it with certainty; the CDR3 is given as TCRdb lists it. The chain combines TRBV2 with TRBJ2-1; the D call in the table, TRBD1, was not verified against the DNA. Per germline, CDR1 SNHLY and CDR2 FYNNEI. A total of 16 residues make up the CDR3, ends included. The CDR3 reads CASSQGGANSQDVQFG.

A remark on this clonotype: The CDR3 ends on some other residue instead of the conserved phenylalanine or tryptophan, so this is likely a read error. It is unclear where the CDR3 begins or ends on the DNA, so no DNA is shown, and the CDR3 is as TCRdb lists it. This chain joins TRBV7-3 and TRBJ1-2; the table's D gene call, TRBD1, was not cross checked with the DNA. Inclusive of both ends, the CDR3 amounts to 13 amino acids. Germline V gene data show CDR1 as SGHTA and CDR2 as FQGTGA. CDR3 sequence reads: CASSLGQTGNSEA.

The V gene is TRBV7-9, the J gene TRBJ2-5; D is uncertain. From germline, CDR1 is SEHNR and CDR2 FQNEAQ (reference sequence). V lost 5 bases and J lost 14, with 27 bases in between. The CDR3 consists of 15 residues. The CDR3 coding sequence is TGTGCCAGCAGCCCGAGGCAGTGGGTAGAGACCCAGTACTACTTC. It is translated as CASSPRQWVETQYYF.

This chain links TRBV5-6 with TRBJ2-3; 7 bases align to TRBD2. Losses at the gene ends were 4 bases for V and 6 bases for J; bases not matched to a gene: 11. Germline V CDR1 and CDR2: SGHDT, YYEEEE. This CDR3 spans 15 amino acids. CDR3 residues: CASSPDSGIEDTQYF. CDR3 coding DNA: TGTGCCAGCAGCCCCGACAGCGGGATCGAGGATACGCAGTATTTT. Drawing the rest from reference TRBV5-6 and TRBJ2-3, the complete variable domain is DAGVTQSPTHLIKTRGQQVTLRCSPKSGHDTVSWYQQALGQGPQFIFQYYEEEERQRGNFPDRFSGHQFPNYSSELNVNALLLGDSALYLCASSPDSGIEDTQYFGPGTRLTVL.

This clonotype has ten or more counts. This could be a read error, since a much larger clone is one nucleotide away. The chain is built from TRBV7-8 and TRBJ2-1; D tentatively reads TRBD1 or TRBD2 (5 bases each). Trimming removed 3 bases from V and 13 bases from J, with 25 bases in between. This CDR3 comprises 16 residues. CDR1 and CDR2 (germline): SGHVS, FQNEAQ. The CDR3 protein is CASSFHPDGAALSQFF. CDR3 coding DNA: TGTGCCAGCAGCTTTCATCCAGACGGGGCAGCCCTTTCCCAGTTCTTC.

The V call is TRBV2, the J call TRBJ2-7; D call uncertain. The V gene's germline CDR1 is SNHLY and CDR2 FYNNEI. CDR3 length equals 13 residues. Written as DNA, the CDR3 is TGTGCCAGCGGGCCCGCCCGCGGCTACGAGCAGTATGTC. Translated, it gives CASGPARGYEQYV.

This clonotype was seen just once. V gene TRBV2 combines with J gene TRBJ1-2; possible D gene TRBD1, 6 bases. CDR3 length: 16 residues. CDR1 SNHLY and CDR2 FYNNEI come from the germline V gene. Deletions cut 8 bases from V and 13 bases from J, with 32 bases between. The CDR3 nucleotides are TGTGCCAGCGGGGACGGGGGCACGGATACGCAGTATTTTTGCACCTTC. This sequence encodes CASGDGGTDTQYFCTF. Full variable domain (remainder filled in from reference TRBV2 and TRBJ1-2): EPEVTQTPSHQVTQMGQEVILRCVPISNHLYFYWYRQILGQKVEFLVSFYNNEISEKSEIFDDQFSVERPDGSNFTLKIRSTKLEDSAMYFCASGDGGTDTQYFCTFGSGTRLTVV.

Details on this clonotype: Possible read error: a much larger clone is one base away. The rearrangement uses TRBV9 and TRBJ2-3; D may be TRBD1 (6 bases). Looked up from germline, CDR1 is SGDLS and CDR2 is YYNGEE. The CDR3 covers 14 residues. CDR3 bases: TGTGCCAGCGGAGGAGCTGGGGACATTCAGTACTACGATTTT. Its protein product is CASGGAGDIQYYDF.

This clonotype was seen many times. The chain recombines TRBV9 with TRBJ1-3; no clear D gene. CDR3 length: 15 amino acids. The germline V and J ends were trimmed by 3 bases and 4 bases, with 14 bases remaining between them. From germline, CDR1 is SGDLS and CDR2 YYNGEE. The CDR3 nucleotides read TGTGCCAGCAGCGGACCGGGTCTGGAAGGAAACACCATATATTTT. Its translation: CASSGPGLEGNTIYF.

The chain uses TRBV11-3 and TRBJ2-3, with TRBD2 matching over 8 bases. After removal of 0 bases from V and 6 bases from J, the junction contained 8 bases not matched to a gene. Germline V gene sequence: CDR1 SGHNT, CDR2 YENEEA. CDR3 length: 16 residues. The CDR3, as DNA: TGTGCCAGCAGCTTAGATCTGGCGGGAGGTCGGGATACGCAGTATTTT. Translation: CASSLDLAGGRDTQYF.

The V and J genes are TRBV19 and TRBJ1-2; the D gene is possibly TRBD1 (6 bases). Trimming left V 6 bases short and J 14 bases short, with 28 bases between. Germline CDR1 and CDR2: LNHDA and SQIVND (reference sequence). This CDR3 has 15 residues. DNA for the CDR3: TGTGCCAGTAGCCTGACAGGCGGCGCCTACAATGGCCAGACCTTC. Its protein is CASSLTGGAYNGQTF.

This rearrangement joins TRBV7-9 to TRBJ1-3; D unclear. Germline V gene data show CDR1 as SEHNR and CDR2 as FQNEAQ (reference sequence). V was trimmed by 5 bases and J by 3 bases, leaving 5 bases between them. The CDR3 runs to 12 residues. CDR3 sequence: CASSLLGNTIYF. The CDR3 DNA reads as TGTGCCAGCAGCCTGCTTGGAAACACCATATATTTT.

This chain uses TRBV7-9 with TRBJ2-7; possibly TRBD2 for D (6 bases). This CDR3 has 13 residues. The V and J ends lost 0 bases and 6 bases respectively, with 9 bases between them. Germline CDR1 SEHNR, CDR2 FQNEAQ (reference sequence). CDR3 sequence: CASSLAEGSEQYF. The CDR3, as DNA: TGTGCCAGCAGCTTAGCGGAGGGATCCGAGCAGTACTTC. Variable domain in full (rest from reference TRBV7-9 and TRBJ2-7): DTGVSQNPRHKITKRGQNVTFRCDPISEHNRLYWYRQTLGQGPEFLTYFQNEAQLEKSRLLSDRFSAERPKGSFSTLEIQRTEQGDSAMYLCASSLAEGSEQYFGPGTRLTVT.

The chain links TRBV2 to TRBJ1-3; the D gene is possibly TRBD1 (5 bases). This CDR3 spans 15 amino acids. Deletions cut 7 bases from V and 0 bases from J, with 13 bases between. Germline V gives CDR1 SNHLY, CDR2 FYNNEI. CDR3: CASTLTGASGNTIYF. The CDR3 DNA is TGTGCCAGCACTTTAACAGGAGCCTCTGGAAACACCATATATTTT.

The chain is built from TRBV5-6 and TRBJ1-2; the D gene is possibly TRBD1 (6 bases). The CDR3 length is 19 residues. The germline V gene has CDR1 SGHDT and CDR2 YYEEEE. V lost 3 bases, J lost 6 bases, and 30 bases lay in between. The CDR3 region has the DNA TGTGCCAGCAGCTCCCTGACGGGTAAACAGGGTCCCCGCCTTGATGGCTACACCTTC. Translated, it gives CASSSLTGKQGPRLDGYTF.

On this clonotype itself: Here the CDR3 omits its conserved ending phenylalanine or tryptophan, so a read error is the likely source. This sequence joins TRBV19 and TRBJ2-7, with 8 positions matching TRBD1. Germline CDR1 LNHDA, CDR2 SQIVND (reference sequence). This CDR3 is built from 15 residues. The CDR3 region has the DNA TGTGCCAGTAGCATAGACAGGGGATTCTCCTACGAGCAGTACTTA. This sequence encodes CASSIDRGFSYEQYL.